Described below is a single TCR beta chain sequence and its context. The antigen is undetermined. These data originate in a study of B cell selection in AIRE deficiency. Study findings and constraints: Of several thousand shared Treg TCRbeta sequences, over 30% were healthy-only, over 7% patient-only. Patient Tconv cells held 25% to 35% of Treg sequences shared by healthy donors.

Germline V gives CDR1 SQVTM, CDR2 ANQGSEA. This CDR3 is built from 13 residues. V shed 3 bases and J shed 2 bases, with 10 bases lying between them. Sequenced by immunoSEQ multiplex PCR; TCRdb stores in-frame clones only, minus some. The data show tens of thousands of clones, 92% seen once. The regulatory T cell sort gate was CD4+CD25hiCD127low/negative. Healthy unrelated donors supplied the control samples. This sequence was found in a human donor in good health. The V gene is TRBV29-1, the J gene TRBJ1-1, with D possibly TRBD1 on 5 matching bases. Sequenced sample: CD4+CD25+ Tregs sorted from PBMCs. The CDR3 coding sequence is TGCAGCGTTGAGTCGTGGACAAACACTGAAGCTTTCTTT. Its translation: CSVESWTNTEAFF.